Sequencing of this T cell receptor beta chain was carried out in a study of blood T cells in healthy people across ages. It was with a sample-barcoded 5' primer and a J-beta primer mix that a second PCR of roughly 7 to 12 cycles was run. TCRdb called the 5' RACE reads again in MiXCR, with one record for every CDR3 protein. The table records 550,000 to 600,000 distinct CDR3 sequences, 25% to 30% of them present only once. J gave up 5 bases and V 4 bases, and 8 bases lay outside the gene matches. The germline V gene encodes CDR1 MGHRA and CDR2 YSYEKL. The CDR3 consists of 16 residues. The clonotype originates from an older woman in good health. The sample taken for sequencing was blood. V and J are TRBV4-1 and TRBJ1-2, with 12 bases aligning to TRBD1. This CDR3 is CASSLGQGAMAYGYTF. The CDR3 coding sequence is TGCGCCAGCAGCCTGGGACAGGGGGCGATGGCGTATGGCTACACCTTC.